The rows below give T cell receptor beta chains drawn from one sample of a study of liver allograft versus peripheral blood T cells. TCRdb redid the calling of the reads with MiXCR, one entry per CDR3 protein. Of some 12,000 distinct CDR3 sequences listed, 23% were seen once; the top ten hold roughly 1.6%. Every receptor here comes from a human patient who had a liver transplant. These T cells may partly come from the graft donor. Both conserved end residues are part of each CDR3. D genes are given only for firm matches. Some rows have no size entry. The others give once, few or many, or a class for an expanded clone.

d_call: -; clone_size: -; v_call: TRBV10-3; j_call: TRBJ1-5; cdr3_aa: CAIKRGANQPQHF; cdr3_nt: TGTGCCATCAAAAGGGGGGCGAATCAGCCCCAGCATTTT
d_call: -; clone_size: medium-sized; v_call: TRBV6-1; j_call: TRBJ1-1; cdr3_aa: CASSDRPPRVTEAFF; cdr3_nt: TGTGCCAGCAGCGATCGACCGCCTCGGGTCACTGAAGCTTTCTTT
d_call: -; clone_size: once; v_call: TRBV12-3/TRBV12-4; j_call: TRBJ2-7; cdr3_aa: CASSPRRVLSYEQYF; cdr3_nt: TGTGCCAGCAGTCCCCGGCGGGTTTTAAGCTACGAGCAGTACTTC
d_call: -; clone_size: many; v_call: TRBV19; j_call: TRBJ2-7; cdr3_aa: CASRGRGFNEQYF; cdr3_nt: TGTGCCAGTAGGGGTCGGGGTTTCAACGAGCAGTACTTC
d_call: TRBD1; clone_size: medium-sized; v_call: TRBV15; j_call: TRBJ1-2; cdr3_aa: CATSGTGTGTYGYTF; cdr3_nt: TGTGCCACCAGCGGTACCGGGACAGGGACTTATGGCTACACCTTC
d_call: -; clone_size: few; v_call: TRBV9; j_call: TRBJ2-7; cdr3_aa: CASSPSGTLFYEQYF; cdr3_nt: TGTGCCAGCAGCCCTTCCGGGACACTCTTCTACGAGCAGTACTTC
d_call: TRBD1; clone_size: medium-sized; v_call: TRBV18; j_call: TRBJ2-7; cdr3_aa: CASSLTIPGQGFHEQYF; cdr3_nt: TGTGCCAGCTCACTTACAATACCGGGACAGGGATTCCACGAGCAGTACTTC
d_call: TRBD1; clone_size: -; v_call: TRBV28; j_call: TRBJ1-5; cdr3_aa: CASSPVGTGISNQPQHF; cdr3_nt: TGTGCCAGCAGTCCCGTCGGGACAGGGATAAGCAATCAGCCCCAGCATTTT
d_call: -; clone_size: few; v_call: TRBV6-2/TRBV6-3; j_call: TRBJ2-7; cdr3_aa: CAVRALEVVAYEQYF; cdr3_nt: TGTGCCGTCCGGGCCCTCGAGGTAGTCGCCTACGAGCAGTACTTC
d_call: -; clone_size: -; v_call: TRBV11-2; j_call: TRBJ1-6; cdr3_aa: CASSSGLIGSPLHF; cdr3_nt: TGTGCCAGCAGCTCGGGACTAATAGGTTCACCCCTCCACTTT
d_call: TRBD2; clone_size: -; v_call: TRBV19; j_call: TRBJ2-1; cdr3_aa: CASSMALAGGEQFF; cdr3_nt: TGTGCCAGTAGTATGGCGCTAGCGGGGGGCGAGCAGTTCTTC
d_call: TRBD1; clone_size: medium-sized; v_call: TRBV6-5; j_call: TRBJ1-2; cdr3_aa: CASTRGVGDYTF; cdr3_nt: TGTGCCAGCACCAGGGGGGTGGGGGACTACACCTTC
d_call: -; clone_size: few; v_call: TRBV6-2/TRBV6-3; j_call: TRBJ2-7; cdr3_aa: CASSLRPPGHTEYEQYF; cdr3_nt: TGTGCCAGCAGCCTACGTCCACCGGGACACACCGAATACGAGCAGTACTTC
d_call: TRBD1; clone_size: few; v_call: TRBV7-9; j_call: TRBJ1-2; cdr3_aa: CASSPWGGQGFGYTF; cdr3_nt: TGTGCCAGCAGCCCCTGGGGGGGACAGGGGTTTGGCTACACCTTC
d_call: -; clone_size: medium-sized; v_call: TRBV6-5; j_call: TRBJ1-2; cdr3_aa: CASSYSYPGLNYGYTF; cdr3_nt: TGTGCCAGCAGTTACTCATACCCGGGTCTCAACTATGGCTACACCTTC
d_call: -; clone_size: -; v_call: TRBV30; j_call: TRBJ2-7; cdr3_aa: CAWSVRSVQYF; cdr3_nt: TGTGCCTGGAGTGTAAGAAGTGTGCAGTACTTC
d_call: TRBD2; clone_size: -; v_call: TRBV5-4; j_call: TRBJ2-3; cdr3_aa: CASSIGLAGYTDTQYF; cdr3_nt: TGTGCCAGCAGTATCGGACTAGCGGGTTACACAGATACGCAGTATTTT
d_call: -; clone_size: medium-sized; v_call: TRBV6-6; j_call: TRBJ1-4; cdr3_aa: CASSYASLATNEKLFF; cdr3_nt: TGTGCCAGCAGTTATGCGTCGCTTGCAACTAATGAAAAACTGTTTTTT
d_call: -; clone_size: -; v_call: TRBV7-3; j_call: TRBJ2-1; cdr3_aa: CASSLEGIGFDEQFF; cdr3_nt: TGTGCCAGCAGCTTAGAGGGTATCGGGTTCGATGAGCAGTTCTTC
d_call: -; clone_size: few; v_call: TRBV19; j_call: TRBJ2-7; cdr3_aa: CASSRPGLSYEQYF; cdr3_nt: TGTGCCAGTAGTAGACCGGGCCTATCCTACGAGCAGTACTTC
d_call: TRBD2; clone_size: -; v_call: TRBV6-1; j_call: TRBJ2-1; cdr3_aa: CASSYRGLVGEQFF; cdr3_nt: TGTGCCAGCAGTTACCGGGGACTAGTCGGCGAGCAGTTCTTC
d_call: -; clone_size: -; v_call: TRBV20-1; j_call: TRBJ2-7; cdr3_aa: CSAKTGLDSYEQYF; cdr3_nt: TGCAGTGCTAAGACAGGACTCGACTCCTACGAGCAGTACTTC
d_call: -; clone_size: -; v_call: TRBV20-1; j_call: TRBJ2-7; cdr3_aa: CSARRSRQGPYEQYF; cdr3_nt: TGCAGTGCTAGGCGAAGTCGGCAGGGGCCCTACGAGCAGTACTTC
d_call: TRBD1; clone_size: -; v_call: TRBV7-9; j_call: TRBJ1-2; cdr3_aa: CASSLGRQGAKGGYTF; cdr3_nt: TGTGCCAGCAGCTTAGGCCGACAGGGGGCGAAAGGTGGCTACACCTTC
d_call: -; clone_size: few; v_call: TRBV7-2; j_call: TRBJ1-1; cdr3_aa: CASSPKNMNTEAFF; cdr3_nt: TGTGCCAGCAGCCCTAAGAACATGAACACTGAAGCTTTCTTT
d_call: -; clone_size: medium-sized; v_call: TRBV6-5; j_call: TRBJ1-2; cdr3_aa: CASTSGTNGYTF; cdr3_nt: TGTGCCAGCACTTCGGGGACCAATGGCTACACCTTC
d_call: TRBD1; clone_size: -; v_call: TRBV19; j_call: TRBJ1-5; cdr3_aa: CASSRDQGANQPQHF; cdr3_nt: TGTGCCAGTAGTAGAGATCAGGGGGCTAATCAGCCCCAGCATTTT
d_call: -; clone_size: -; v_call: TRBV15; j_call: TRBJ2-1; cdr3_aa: CATSESTYNEQFF; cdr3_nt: TGTGCCACCAGTGAGAGTACCTACAATGAGCAGTTCTTC
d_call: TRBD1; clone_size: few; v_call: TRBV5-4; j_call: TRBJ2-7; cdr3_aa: CASSPQQGVAYEQYF; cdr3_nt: TGTGCCAGCAGCCCGCAGCAGGGGGTGGCCTACGAGCAGTACTTC
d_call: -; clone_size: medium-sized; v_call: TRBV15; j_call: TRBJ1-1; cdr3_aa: CATVSTGSMNTEAFF; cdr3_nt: TGTGCCACCGTCTCTACAGGCAGTATGAACACTGAAGCTTTCTTT
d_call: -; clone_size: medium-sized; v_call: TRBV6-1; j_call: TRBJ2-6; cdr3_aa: CASSDMGAGANVLTF; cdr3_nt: TGTGCCAGCAGTGATATGGGGGCTGGGGCCAACGTCCTGACTTTC
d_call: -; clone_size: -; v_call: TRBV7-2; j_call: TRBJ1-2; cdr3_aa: CASSLQGFYGYTF; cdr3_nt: TGTGCCAGCAGCTTACAAGGGTTCTATGGCTACACCTTC
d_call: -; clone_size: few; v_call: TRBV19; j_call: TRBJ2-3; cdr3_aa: CASSKLTGRLASTDTQYF; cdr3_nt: TGTGCCAGTAGTAAGTTAACGGGACGTTTGGCTAGCACAGATACGCAGTATTTT
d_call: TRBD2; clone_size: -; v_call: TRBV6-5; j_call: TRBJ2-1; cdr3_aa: CASSYTGGSYNEQFF; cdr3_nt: TGTGCCAGCAGTTACACGGGAGGCTCCTACAATGAGCAGTTCTTC
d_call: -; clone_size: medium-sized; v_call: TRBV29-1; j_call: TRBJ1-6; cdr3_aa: CSAQEGGVDSPLHF; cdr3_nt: TGCAGCGCCCAAGAGGGGGGAGTTGATTCACCCCTCCACTTT
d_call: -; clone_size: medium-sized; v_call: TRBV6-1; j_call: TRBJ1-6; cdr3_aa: CASQGRGTSPLHF; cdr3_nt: TGTGCCAGCCAGGGGAGGGGAACTTCACCCCTCCACTTT
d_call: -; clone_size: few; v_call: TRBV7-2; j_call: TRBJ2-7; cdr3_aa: CASSLVQGFYEQYF; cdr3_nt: TGTGCCAGCAGCTTGGTACAGGGCTTCTACGAGCAGTACTTC
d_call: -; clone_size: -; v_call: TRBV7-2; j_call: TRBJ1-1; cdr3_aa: CASSLKGMNTEAFF; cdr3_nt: TGTGCCAGCAGCTTAAAGGGGATGAACACTGAAGCTTTCTTT
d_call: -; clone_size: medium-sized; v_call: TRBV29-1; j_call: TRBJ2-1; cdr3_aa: CSVEQGGRNEQFF; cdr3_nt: TGCAGCGTTGAACAGGGGGGTAGGAATGAGCAGTTCTTC
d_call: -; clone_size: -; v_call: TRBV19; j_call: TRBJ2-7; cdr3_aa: CASSRRGGTGSYEQYF; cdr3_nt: TGTGCCAGTAGCAGGAGAGGAGGGACCGGCTCCTACGAGCAGTACTTC
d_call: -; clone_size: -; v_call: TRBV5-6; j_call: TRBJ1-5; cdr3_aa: CASSSGRGLNQPQHF; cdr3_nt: TGTGCCAGCAGCTCCGGACGGGGGTTAAATCAGCCCCAGCATTTT
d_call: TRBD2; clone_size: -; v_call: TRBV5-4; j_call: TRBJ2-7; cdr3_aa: CASSSTSGGLPYEQYF; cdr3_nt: TGTGCCAGCAGTTCCACTAGCGGGGGATTGCCCTACGAGCAGTACTTC
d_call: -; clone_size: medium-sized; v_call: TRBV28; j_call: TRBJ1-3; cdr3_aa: CASRGGLWNTIYF; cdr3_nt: TGTGCCAGTAGGGGGGGGCTGTGGAACACCATATATTTT
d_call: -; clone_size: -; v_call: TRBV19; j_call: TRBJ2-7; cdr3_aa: CASTYGMGSYEQYF; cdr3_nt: TGTGCCAGCACCTATGGGATGGGGTCCTACGAGCAGTACTTC
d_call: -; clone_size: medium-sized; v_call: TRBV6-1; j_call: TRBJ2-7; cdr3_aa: CASRPPGRLSGEQYF; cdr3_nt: TGTGCCAGCAGACCCCCAGGGCGTCTATCTGGCGAGCAGTACTTC
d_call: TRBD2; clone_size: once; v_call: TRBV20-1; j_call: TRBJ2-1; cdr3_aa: CSAETSGIDEQFF; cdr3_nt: TGCAGTGCTGAGACTAGCGGGATTGATGAGCAGTTCTTC
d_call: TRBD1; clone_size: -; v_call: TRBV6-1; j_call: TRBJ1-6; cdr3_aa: CASRTGFETISPLHF; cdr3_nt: TGTGCCAGCAGGACAGGGTTCGAGACAATTTCACCCCTCCACTTT
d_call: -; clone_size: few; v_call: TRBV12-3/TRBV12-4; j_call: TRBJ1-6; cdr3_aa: CASRSDAGGSPLHF; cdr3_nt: TGTGCCAGCAGATCCGACGCTGGGGGTTCACCCCTCCACTTT
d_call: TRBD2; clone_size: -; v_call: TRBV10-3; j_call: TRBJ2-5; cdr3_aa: CAISGLAGGLETQYF; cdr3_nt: TGTGCCATCAGTGGACTAGCGGGGGGGCTTGAGACCCAGTACTTC
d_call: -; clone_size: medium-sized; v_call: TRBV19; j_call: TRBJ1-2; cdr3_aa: CASSIGRGLEVGYTF; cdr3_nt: TGTGCCAGTAGTATCGGAAGGGGTTTGGAGGTCGGCTACACCTTC